A single sample is the source of the 20 T cell receptor beta chains below, sequenced in a study of neoadjuvant anti-PD-1 for oral cavity cancer. The method was immunoSEQ multiplex PCR; TCRdb's version includes in-frame clones alone and lacks a portion of them. The top ten clones hold approximately 3.4% of a sample with about 80,000 clones, under 85% of them seen once. Material: PBMCs, obtained before nivolumab (anti-PD-1) treatment. Every receptor here comes from a person aged 35-80 years with oral cavity squamous cell carcinoma.

The sample holds a few counts of this clone. This chain links TRBV25-1 with TRBJ2-7; 8 bases map to TRBD2. This CDR3 contains 16 residues. V lost 1 base and J lost 6; bases outside the gene matches: 11. Germline values: CDR1 MGHDK, CDR2 SYGVNS. The chain's CDR3 is CASSESVTSGSLEQYF. The DNA of the CDR3 is TGTGCCAGCAGTGAATCGGTAACTAGCGGATCCCTCGAGCAGTACTTC.

CDR3 nucleotide sequence: TGTGCCACCAGCAGAGAGGGATTGGGTACGCAGTATTTT. Translating gives CATSREGLGTQYF. This sequence joins TRBV15 and TRBJ2-3; no clear D gene. Trimming took 0 bases from V and 8 from J, leaving 9 bases between them. CDR1 LNHNV and CDR2 YYDKDF come from the germline V gene (reference sequence). The CDR3 spans 13 residues. Complete variable domain (other parts from reference TRBV15 and TRBJ2-3): DAMVIQNPRYQVTQFGKPVTLSCSQTLNHNVMYWYQQKSSQAPKLLFHYYDKDFNNEADTPDNFQSRRPNTSFCFLDIRSPGLGDTAMYLCATSREGLGTQYFGPGTRLTVL.

The chain joins TRBV15 to TRBJ2-1, with a tentative D call TRBD2 (6 bases). There are 15 residues in the CDR3. The germline gives CDR1 LNHNV, CDR2 YYDKDF (reference sequence). Deletions cut 0 bases from V and 6 bases from J, with 12 bases between. CDR3 sequence: CATSREAGIGNEQFF. CDR3 coding DNA: TGTGCCACCAGCAGAGAGGCGGGGATCGGCAATGAGCAGTTCTTC. Supplemented by reference TRBV15 and TRBJ2-1, the full variable domain reads DAMVIQNPRYQVTQFGKPVTLSCSQTLNHNVMYWYQQKSSQAPKLLFHYYDKDFNNEADTPDNFQSRRPNTSFCFLDIRSPGLGDTAMYLCATSREAGIGNEQFFGPGTRLTVL.

Note on this clone: A much larger clone lies one base from this, so it may be a read error. This specimen includes other DNA sequences encoding the same CDR3. This chain uses TRBV2 with TRBJ2-3; no clear D. Trimming cost V 6 bases and J 0 bases, with 4 bases left between them. The germline V gene encodes CDR1 SNHLY and CDR2 FYNNEI. CDR3 length: 12 amino acids. The CDR3, as DNA: TGTGCCAGCAGGGTGAGCACAGATACGCAGTATTTT. Translation: CASRVSTDTQYF.

V and J are TRBV11-2 and TRBJ2-1; D possibly corresponds to TRBD2 (6 bases). The CDR3 contains 17 residues. CDR1 and CDR2 (germline): SGHAT, FQNNGV. Between the trimmed V and J ends, which lost 5 bases and 2 bases, there was a span of 19 bases. CDR3 sequence: CASSQPIGAGAYNEQFF. The CDR3, as DNA: TGTGCCAGCAGCCAACCGATCGGAGCGGGTGCCTACAATGAGCAGTTCTTC.

This chain links TRBV11-2 with TRBJ2-2; no clear D gene. Germline-derived CDR1 and CDR2 are SGHAT and FQNNGV. Trimming took off 1 base at V and 6 bases at J, with 6 bases between the two ends. This CDR3 region has 13 residues. CDR3 coding DNA: TGTGCCAGCAGCTTAGCCCTATCCGGGGAGCTGTTTTTT. Its protein is CASSLALSGELFF.

A single count supports this clone. The chain combines TRBV15 with TRBJ1-4; TRBD1 matches 12 bases. The CDR3 contains 14 residues. J gave up 8 bases and V 5 bases, and 3 bases lay outside the gene matches. From germline, CDR1 is LNHNV and CDR2 YYDKDF (reference sequence). The CDR3 DNA sequence: TGTGCCACCAGCGGGGACAGGGGGCAGGAAAAACTGTTTTTT. Translating gives CATSGDRGQEKLFF.

The chain links TRBV2 to TRBJ1-5; 7 bases agree with TRBD1. The CDR3 runs to 12 residues. J gave up 8 bases and V 6 bases, and 4 bases lay outside the gene matches. Germline CDR1 SNHLY, CDR2 FYNNEI. CDR3 nucleotides: TGTGCCAGCAGATATACAGGGGAGCCCCAGCATTTT. Its protein is CASRYTGEPQHF.

This chain joins TRBV6-1 and TRBJ1-5; possibly TRBD1 for D (6 bases). The CDR3 sequence is 12 residues long. CDR1 and CDR2 (germline): MNHNS, SASEGT. Trimming removed 8 bases at V and 8 bases at J, with 13 bases between. Written as DNA, the CDR3 is TGTGCCAGCTCCCAGGGGAAGGAGCCCCAGCATTTT. Translation gives CASSQGKEPQHF.

V usage is TRBV5-5 and J usage is TRBJ2-6, with D uncertain. CDR3 length: 16 amino acids. CDR1 and CDR2 (germline): SGHKS, YYEKEE (reference sequence). V gave up 7 bases and J gave up 0 bases, with 14 bases separating them. CDR3 DNA: TGTGCCAGCCGAAGGACGGCCAGCTCTGGGGCCAACGTCCTGACTTTC. Its protein product is CASRRTASSGANVLTF.

V usage is TRBV29-1 and J usage is TRBJ2-1, with 9 bases identical to TRBD2. Germline V gene sequence: CDR1 SQVTM, CDR2 ANQGSEA. V gave up 7 bases and J gave up 3 bases; unmatched junction bases: 7. This CDR3 is built from 14 residues. CDR3 in DNA: TGCAGCGCTTATCTAGCGGGGTACTACAATGAGCAGTTCTTC. Its translation is CSAYLAGYYNEQFF.

A single count supports this clone. The gene calls are TRBV5-5 and TRBJ1-5; no reliable D call. Per the germline V gene, CDR1 is SGHKS and CDR2 is YYEKEE (reference sequence). Between the trimmed V and J ends, which lost 0 bases and 0 bases, there was a span of 7 bases. The CDR3 covers 15 residues. This CDR3 is CASSLDSYSNQPQHF. The DNA of the CDR3 is TGTGCCAGCAGCTTGGACTCCTATAGCAATCAGCCCCAGCATTTT.

J is TRBJ1-5 and V is TRBV19; 9 bases are shared with TRBD1. CDR3 length: 15 residues. The V gene's germline CDR1 is LNHDA and CDR2 SQIVND (reference sequence). Trimming removed 6 bases from V and 6 bases from J; junction bases left unmatched: 9. The CDR3 here is CASRVQGASGQPQHF. The CDR3 DNA follows: TGTGCCAGTAGGGTACAGGGGGCGTCCGGTCAGCCCCAGCATTTT.

The chain combines TRBV30 with TRBJ2-3, with D hard to call. There are 14 residues in the CDR3. The V gene lost 3 bases and the J gene lost 6 bases, with 16 bases spanning the gap. Germline V gene lookup returns CDR1 GTSNPN and CDR2 SVGIG (reference sequence). CDR3 protein: CAWSSGLPGDTQYF. The CDR3, as DNA: TGTGCCTGGAGCTCCGGGTTACCGGGTGATACGCAGTATTTT.

J is TRBJ2-1 and V is TRBV6-1; D unclear. Germline V CDR1 and CDR2: MNHNS, SASEGT. Trimming pared 2 bases from V and 1 base from J, leaving 9 bases between. This CDR3 is 15 amino acids long. The CDR3 sequence: CASSETTRSYNEQFF. The CDR3 DNA sequence: TGTGCCAGCAGTGAAACCACAAGATCCTACAATGAGCAGTTCTTC.

The CDR3 is CAISPTGRTYEQYF. CDR3 bases: TGTGCCATCAGTCCGACAGGTCGGACCTACGAGCAGTACTTC. The chain uses TRBV10-3 and TRBJ2-7, with a tentative D call TRBD1 (6 bases). The germline CDR1 and CDR2 sequences are ENHRY and SYGVKD. V lost 5 bases and J lost 2, with 13 bases in between. The CDR3 sequence is 14 residues long.

The rearrangement links TRBV7-9 to TRBJ1-2; D uncertain. The CDR3 sequence is 14 residues long. Trimming pared 0 bases from V and 5 bases from J, leaving 10 bases between. From germline, CDR1 is SEHNR and CDR2 FQNEAQ (reference sequence). The CDR3 nucleotides read TGTGCCAGCAGCTTAGCTCGGGCGGCTTATGGCTACACCTTC. Residues: CASSLARAAYGYTF.

The chain carries TRBV6-1 and TRBJ2-2, with D tentatively TRBD2 (6 bases). V lost 6 bases to trimming and J lost 5 bases, with 13 bases between them. CDR1 is MNHNS and CDR2 is SASEGT in the germline V gene. The CDR3 loop spans 14 amino acids. The CDR3 nucleotides read TGTGCCAGCAGAACTTCAGGGAGGACCGGGGAGCTGTTTTTT. This sequence encodes CASRTSGRTGELFF.

This chain joins TRBV6-6 and TRBJ2-7; 11 nucleotides match TRBD1. The CDR3 covers 15 residues. The junction had 12 bases not matched to a gene; V was cut back by 7 bases and J by 7 bases. The germline gives CDR1 MNHNY, CDR2 SVGAGI (reference sequence). CDR3 loop: CASTPGGQGVWEQYF. CDR3 in DNA: TGTGCCAGCACCCCCGGGGGACAGGGGGTCTGGGAGCAGTACTTC.

There are a few counts of this clone. The chain links TRBV5-5 to TRBJ1-1, with D possibly TRBD1 on 6 matching bases. V lost 2 bases to trimming and J lost 4 bases, with 9 bases between them. The CDR3 covers 13 residues. Germline V gene sequence: CDR1 SGHKS, CDR2 YYEKEE (reference sequence). CDR3 residues: CASSFWGATEAFF. DNA for the CDR3: TGTGCCAGCAGCTTTTGGGGGGCCACTGAAGCTTTCTTT.